One and the same sample provided the 30 T cell receptor beta chains below, sequenced in a study of a mutant IDH1 vaccine in newly diagnosed glioma (dated by TCRdb to the early 2020s). No antigens are known for them. The intended sense of this specimen's time point label: week 23, last vaccination. Every vaccine dose consisted of 300 ug of a 20-mer mutant IDH1 peptide in Montanide, administered subcutaneously together with topical imiquimod. Library method: the immunoSEQ multiplex PCR assay. TCRdb provides this immuneACCESS table in a form limited to in-frame rearrangements. Some clones are lacking; in checked studies, under half of them reflect an unresolved V gene, and why the rest are absent is not known. The sample table contains fewer than 35,000 clones; only one count was recorded for around 87% of them. The ten largest clones take up approximately 2.4% of the sample. The specimen comprised PBMCs, sampled from a glioma patient whose treatment included an IDH1 peptide vaccine. These receptors were collected from a man in his forties or fifties with glioma.

This clone has only one observation. The V gene is TRBV28, the J gene TRBJ2-5; D is undetermined. CDR1 and CDR2 from the germline V gene are MDHEN and SYDVKM. The germline V and J ends were trimmed by 2 bases and 1 base, with 14 bases remaining between them. CDR3 length equals 16 residues. The CDR3 spells CASSLSRIHGQETQYF. In nucleotides, the CDR3 is TGTGCCAGCAGTTTAAGCAGGATACACGGCCAAGAGACCCAGTACTTC.

CDR3 in amino acids: CASSLWTSGQETQYF. The CDR3 coding sequence is TGTGCCAGCAGCCTTTGGACTAGCGGCCAAGAGACCCAGTACTTC. This chain links TRBV7-2 with TRBJ2-5; TRBD2 aligns across 10 bases. V lost 5 bases to trimming and J lost 1 base; unmatched junction nucleotides: 4. The CDR3 is 15 amino acids. Germline values: CDR1 SGHTA, CDR2 FQGNSA. The complete variable domain, with remaining parts taken from reference TRBV7-2 and TRBJ2-5, reads GAGVSQSPSNKVTEKGKDVELRCDPISGHTALYWYRQSLGQGLEFLIYFQGNSAPDKSGLPSDRFSAERTGGSVSTLTIQRTQQEDSAVYLCASSLWTSGQETQYFGPGTRLLVL.

The chain combines TRBV7-3 with TRBJ1-1; TRBD1 agrees at 8 bases. This CDR3 region has 15 residues. V lost 4 bases, J lost 7 bases, and 11 bases stayed unmatched. CDR1 and CDR2 from the germline V gene are SGHTA and FQGTGA. In nucleotides, the CDR3 is TGTGCCAGCAGCTCAAGAGGGGCAGGGGGCTTTGAAGCTTTCTTT. This translates into CASSSRGAGGFEAFF. The complete variable domain, with remaining parts taken from reference TRBV7-3 and TRBJ1-1, reads GAGVSQTPSNKVTEKGKYVELRCDPISGHTALYWYRQSLGQGPEFLIYFQGTGAADDSGLPNDRFFAVRPEGSVSTLKIQRTERGDSAVYLCASSSRGAGGFEAFFGQGTRLTVV.

V gene TRBV28 combines with J gene TRBJ2-7, with TRBD1 identical over 8 bases. This CDR3 has 14 amino acids. J gave up 5 bases and V 2 bases, and 5 bases lay outside the gene matches. CDR1 and CDR2 (germline): MDHEN, SYDVKM. DNA for the CDR3: TGTGCCAGCAGTTTAAACCAGGGGGCCCACGAGCAGTACTTC. Its translation: CASSLNQGAHEQYF. The whole variable domain, filled in from reference TRBV28 and TRBJ2-7, reads DVKVTQSSRYLVKRTGEKVFLECVQDMDHENMFWYRQDPGLGLRLIYFSYDVKMKEKGDIPEGYSVSREKKERFSLILESASTNQTSMYLCASSLNQGAHEQYFGPGTRLTVT.

The chain combines TRBV7-2 with TRBJ1-1; 8 bases match TRBD1. The CDR3 spans 11 residues. With V trimmed by 4 bases and J by 11 bases, 3 bases remained unmatched. Looked up from germline, CDR1 is SGHTA and CDR2 is FQGNSA. The CDR3 DNA reads as TGTGCCAGCAGCTCCAGGGGGCCCGCTTTCTTT. Translated, it gives CASSSRGPAFF.

The V and J genes are TRBV6-6 and TRBJ1-4, with D tentatively TRBD1 (6 bases). Germline CDR1 is MNHNY and CDR2 is SVGAGI (reference sequence). V dropped 6 bases and J dropped 8 bases, with 22 bases sitting between them. CDR3 size: 16 residues. CDR3 nucleotides: TGTGCCAGCAGGAGAGGTGGGGGGCGCCAGGGGGAAAAACTGTTTTTT. This codes for CASRRGGGRQGEKLFF.

This chain uses TRBV19 with TRBJ2-1; TRBD2 is a possible D gene (5 bases). Germline values: CDR1 LNHDA, CDR2 SQIVND (reference sequence). The CDR3 is 11 amino acids. The germline V and J ends were trimmed by 6 bases and 5 bases, with 5 bases remaining between them. CDR3 DNA: TGTGCCAGTAGGAGGGACAATGAGCAGTTCTTC. This gives the protein CASRRDNEQFF.

The chain uses TRBV18 and TRBJ1-1, with D unclear. The V gene's germline CDR1 is KGHSH and CDR2 LQKENI. CDR3 length: 13 residues. Trimming removed 7 bases from V and 6 bases from J, with 15 bases in between. CDR3 DNA sequence: TGTGCCAGCTTTCTGGGGAGGAGGTCTGAAGCTTTCTTT. As protein: CASFLGRRSEAFF.

This sequence joins TRBV6-5 and TRBJ2-3; TRBD2 is a possible D gene (5 bases). The CDR3 runs 14 residues. Between the trimmed V and J ends, which lost 0 bases and 3 bases, there was a span of 7 bases. Germline CDR1 reads MNHEY; CDR2 reads SVGAGI. The CDR3 nucleotides read TGTGCCAGCAGTTACTCTAGCGTGACAGATACGCAGTATTTT. It is translated as CASSYSSVTDTQYF.

The chain carries TRBV4-1 and TRBJ1-3, with D possibly matching TRBD1 (6 bases). V lost 4 bases and J 0 bases, leaving 13 bases between the germline ends. Per germline, CDR1 MGHRA and CDR2 YSYEKL. The CDR3 totals 16 residues. This chain's CDR3 is CASSLRQGISGNTIYF. CDR3 DNA sequence: TGCGCCAGCAGCCTAAGGCAGGGGATCTCTGGAAACACCATATATTTT.

V usage is TRBV11-2 and J usage is TRBJ1-1; 7 bases match TRBD1. Germline V gene lookup returns CDR1 SGHAT and CDR2 FQNNGV. The CDR3 spans 13 residues. J gave up 11 bases and V 5 bases, and 11 bases lay outside the gene matches. The DNA of the CDR3 is TGTGCCAGCAGCCCTAGTGGAGGGGGCATCGCTTTCTTT. It is translated as CASSPSGGGIAFF. The whole variable domain, filled in from reference TRBV11-2 and TRBJ1-1, reads EAGVAQSPRYKIIEKRQSVAFWCNPISGHATLYWYQQILGQGPKLLIQFQNNGVVDDSQLPKDRFSAERLKGVDSTLKIQPAKLEDSAVYLCASSPSGGGIAFFGQGTRLTVV.

J is TRBJ2-3 and V is TRBV27, with TRBD1 as a possible D gene (6 bases). Deletions cut 2 bases from V and 4 bases from J, with 13 bases between. The CDR3 contains 15 residues. Germline CDR1 MNHEY, CDR2 SMNVEV (reference sequence). CDR3: CASSLSTGSPDTQYF. In DNA, the CDR3 is TGTGCCAGCAGTTTAAGCACAGGGTCTCCAGATACGCAGTATTTT.

The chain joins TRBV11-3 to TRBJ2-2; D not certain. The V end lost 2 bases, the J end lost 3 bases, and 10 bases lay between the germline ends. Per the germline V gene, CDR1 is SGHNT and CDR2 is YENEEA. The CDR3 consists of 15 residues. The CDR3 nucleotides read TGTGCCAGCAGCTTATCCGCGGCCTACACCGGGGAGCTGTTTTTT. This translates into CASSLSAAYTGELFF.

The chain links TRBV7-9 to TRBJ1-2; D gene ambiguous. The germline V gene encodes CDR1 SEHNR and CDR2 FQNEAQ (reference sequence). The ends were cut back, 5 bases at V and 5 bases at J, with 18 bases in the middle. This CDR3 contains 15 residues. In nucleotides, the CDR3 is TGTGCCAGCAGCCATGCTTATACAGTTACATATGGCTACACCTTC. It is translated as CASSHAYTVTYGYTF.

V usage is TRBV29-1 and J usage is TRBJ1-1; 7 nucleotides agree with TRBD1. With 6 bases clipped from V and 1 base from J, the junction kept 11 bases outside the gene matches. From germline, CDR1 is SQVTM and CDR2 ANQGSEA. This CDR3 spans 15 amino acids. CDR3 DNA sequence: TGCAGCGTGTCTCCGGGACAGATTTCGAACACTGAAGCTTTCTTT. It yields the protein CSVSPGQISNTEAFF.

The J gene is TRBJ2-3, the V gene TRBV12-5; 10 nucleotides agree with TRBD1. The CDR3 sequence is 17 residues long. V gave up 1 base and J gave up 1 base; unmatched junction bases: 5. Per the germline V gene, CDR1 is LGHNT and CDR2 is FRNRAP. CDR3 sequence (DNA): TGTGCTAGTGGTTTGGGACAGGGGGCTGTGCGCACAGATACGCAGTATTTT. Translating it yields CASGLGQGAVRTDTQYF.

The chain is built from TRBV5-1 and TRBJ1-1, with D maybe TRBD1 (6 bases). Germline V gene sequence: CDR1 SGHRS, CDR2 YFSETQ. This CDR3 has 14 amino acids. V lost 4 bases and J 0 bases, leaving 10 bases between the germline ends. The CDR3 here is CASSPWTVNTEAFF. CDR3 nucleotide sequence: TGCGCCAGCAGCCCATGGACAGTGAACACTGAAGCTTTCTTT. The complete variable domain, with remaining parts taken from reference TRBV5-1 and TRBJ1-1, reads KAGVTQTPRYLIKTRGQQVTLSCSPISGHRSVSWYQQTPGQGLQFLFEYFSETQRNKGNFPGRFSGRQFSNSRSEMNVSTLELGDSALYLCASSPWTVNTEAFFGQGTRLTVV.

This clone has a single count. This chain links TRBV4-2 with TRBJ2-6; weak D call: TRBD2 (6 bases). Germline V gene sequence: CDR1 LGHNA, CDR2 YNFKEQ. Deletions cut 1 base from V and 3 bases from J, with 10 bases between. The CDR3 spans 16 residues. The CDR3 is CASSQGGGDGANVLTF. DNA of the CDR3: TGTGCCAGCAGCCAAGGTGGAGGGGATGGGGCCAACGTCCTGACTTTC.

The chain combines TRBV28 with TRBJ2-7, with a tentative D call TRBD1 (6 bases). Germline CDR1 is MDHEN and CDR2 is SYDVKM. The germline V and J ends were trimmed by 6 bases and 0 bases, with 15 bases remaining between them. CDR3 length: 15 residues. This CDR3 is CASSYSTGRSYEQYF. The CDR3 nucleotides are TGTGCCAGCAGCTATTCGACAGGTCGCTCCTACGAGCAGTACTTC.

This clone has just one count. The chain joins TRBV11-1 to TRBJ2-7, with TRBD1 as a possible D gene (6 bases). CDR1 and CDR2 (germline): SGHAT, FQDESV (reference sequence). V gave up 3 bases and J gave up 0 bases, with 12 bases separating them. The CDR3 runs to 15 residues. The CDR3 DNA is TGTGCCAGCAGCTTTAGCCGGGACAACTCCTACGAGCAGTACGTC. This codes for CASSFSRDNSYEQYV.

V gene TRBV5-1 combines with J gene TRBJ2-1; 7 bases agree with TRBD2. The CDR3 totals 16 residues. J was trimmed by 3 bases and V by 3 bases; bases with no gene match: 9. Germline V gives CDR1 SGHRS, CDR2 YFSETQ. The CDR3 protein is CASSYGRGVGYNEQFF. The CDR3 DNA is TGCGCCAGCAGCTATGGACGGGGGGTAGGCTACAATGAGCAGTTCTTC.

The V call is TRBV20-1, the J call TRBJ2-3, with D unclear. The CDR3 runs 11 residues. Trimming removed 4 bases at V and 9 bases at J, with 11 bases between. Germline V gene data show CDR1 as DFQATT and CDR2 as SNEGSKA (reference sequence). The DNA of the CDR3 is TGCAGTGCTACCATGATTGACACGCAGTATTTT. As protein: CSATMIDTQYF.

The chain employs TRBV5-6 and TRBJ2-7, with 7 nucleotides matching TRBD1. Germline CDR1 SGHDT, CDR2 YYEEEE. V lost 4 bases, J lost 2 bases, and 6 bases stayed unmatched. CDR3 length: 14 amino acids. The CDR3 bases are TGTGCCAGCAGCCTGGGCCAGGGGGCCTACGAGCAGTACTTC. Protein sequence: CASSLGQGAYEQYF.

This clone has just one count. V usage is TRBV2 and J usage is TRBJ2-7, with TRBD1 identical over 9 bases. The CDR3 covers 14 residues. CDR1 is SNHLY and CDR2 is FYNNEI in the germline V gene. V gave up 3 bases and J gave up 5 bases; unmatched junction bases: 5. This CDR3 is CASSERGQGDEQYF. CDR3 in DNA: TGTGCCAGCAGTGAGCGGGGACAGGGTGACGAGCAGTACTTC.

The gene calls are TRBV2 and TRBJ2-2; the D is unclear. The CDR3 extends over 13 amino acids. Germline V gene data show CDR1 as SNHLY and CDR2 as FYNNEI. Trimming shortened V by 4 bases and J by 4 bases, and 7 bases separated the two germline ends. The CDR3 protein is CASSAGGTGELFF. CDR3 DNA sequence: TGTGCCAGCAGTGCAGGCGGCACCGGGGAGCTGTTTTTT.

V gene TRBV5-1 combines with J gene TRBJ1-1; D is undetermined. Looked up from germline, CDR1 is SGHRS and CDR2 is YFSETQ. CDR3 length: 13 residues. V dropped 3 bases and J dropped 2 bases, with 8 bases sitting between them. The CDR3 sequence is CASSSGPNTEAFF. For the CDR3, the DNA is TGCGCCAGCAGCTCCGGACCAAACACTGAAGCTTTCTTT.

Only one count was recorded for this clone. The CDR3 is CASSWGQGSHNSPLHF. In nucleotides, the CDR3 is TGTGCCAGCAGCTGGGGACAGGGTTCCCATAATTCACCCCTCCACTTT. The J gene is TRBJ1-6, the V gene TRBV5-4; 9 bases are a match to TRBD1. Germline V gives CDR1 SGHNT, CDR2 YYREEE (reference sequence). This CDR3 spans 16 amino acids. Trimming took 3 bases from V and 5 from J; bases not matched to a gene: 6. Together with reference TRBV5-4 and TRBJ1-6, the CDR3 gives the full variable domain: ETGVTQSPTHLIKTRGQQVTLRCSSQSGHNTVSWYQQALGQGPQFIFQYYREEENGRGNFPPRFSGLQFPNYSSELNVNALELDDSALYLCASSWGQGSHNSPLHFGNGTRLTVT.

This sequence joins TRBV5-8 and TRBJ2-5, with D maybe TRBD1 (6 bases). The CDR3 contains 15 residues. In germline, CDR1 is SGHTS, CDR2 YDEGEE. V was pared by 0 bases and J by 5 bases, with 14 bases between. CDR3: CASSLARVTGETQYF. CDR3 in DNA: TGTGCCAGCAGCTTGGCCAGGGTAACAGGGGAGACCCAGTACTTC.

The V call is TRBV27, the J call TRBJ2-1, with 13 bases identical to TRBD2. After removal of 5 bases from V and 9 bases from J, the junction contained 10 bases not matched to a gene. CDR1 and CDR2 (germline): MNHEY, SMNVEV (reference sequence). CDR3 length: 16 residues. The CDR3 region has the DNA TGTGCCAGCAGTATTCGCGGGACTAGCGGGACAAGTGAGCAGTTCTTC. This codes for CASSIRGTSGTSEQFF.

The chain links TRBV7-2 to TRBJ1-5, with unresolved D. Germline V gene data show CDR1 as SGHTA and CDR2 as FQGNSA. The CDR3 contains 17 residues. The V and J ends lost 1 base and 0 bases respectively, with 13 bases between them. In nucleotides, the CDR3 is TGTGCCAGCAGCTTAGGCGCAAGGGCTGTTAGCAATCAGCCCCAGCATTTT. Translation: CASSLGARAVSNQPQHF. Using reference TRBV7-2 and TRBJ1-5 for the parts outside the CDR3, the full variable domain is GAGVSQSPSNKVTEKGKDVELRCDPISGHTALYWYRQSLGQGLEFLIYFQGNSAPDKSGLPSDRFSAERTGGSVSTLTIQRTQQEDSAVYLCASSLGARAVSNQPQHFGDGTRLSIL.